The 5 T cell receptor beta chains below come from one sample, sequenced in a study of cytomegalovirus exposure and HLA in healthy donors. PCR used 60 Vbeta primers and 13 Jbeta primers. The data were produced by immunoSEQ multiplex PCR, yet TCRdb's version contains in-frame clones alone and is incomplete. Of 150,000 to 200,000 clones listed, approximately 79% are singletons. Sequences were obtained from PBMCs. The receptors here all came from a middle-aged man in good health and CMV-seropositive.

This rearrangement joins TRBV4-2 to TRBJ2-2, with D perhaps matching TRBD1 (6 bases). Germline V lookup: CDR1 LGHNA, CDR2 YNFKEQ. V shed 6 bases and J shed 6 bases, with 29 bases lying between them. This CDR3 is built from 19 residues. CDR3 bases: TGTGCCAGCAGATCAACTGTTGGACAGCTGAGCCGAGGGTCCGGGGAGCTGTTTTTT. It yields the protein CASRSTVGQLSRGSGELFF.

The CDR3 protein is CASSLAGSDEAFF. As DNA, the CDR3 is TGCGCCAGCAGCTTGGCCGGGTCAGATGAAGCTTTCTTT. The genes are TRBV5-1 and TRBJ1-1; D ambiguous. Trimming shortened V by 0 bases and J by 7 bases, and 10 bases separated the two germline ends. The CDR3 is 13 amino acids. In germline, CDR1 is SGHRS, CDR2 YFSETQ.

The chain recombines TRBV27 with TRBJ1-1; TRBD1 aligns across 7 bases. The V segment lost 8 bases and the J segment 1 base; nucleotides outside the gene matches: 7. CDR1 is MNHEY and CDR2 is SMNVEV in the germline V gene (reference sequence). The CDR3 spans 14 residues. The CDR3 protein is CASGYGTENTEAFF. CDR3 bases: TGTGCCAGCGGTTACGGGACAGAGAACACTGAAGCTTTCTTT.

V is TRBV4-1 and J is TRBJ1-4; 7 nucleotides align to TRBD1. The junction had 9 bases not matched to a gene; V was cut back by 2 bases and J by 9 bases. The CDR3 contains 15 residues. CDR1 MGHRA and CDR2 YSYEKL come from the germline V gene. The CDR3 DNA follows: TGCGCCAGCAGCCAAACAGACAGGGTCGGGAAAAAACTGTTTTTT. This codes for CASSQTDRVGKKLFF.

The rearrangement uses TRBV19 and TRBJ1-4; D is perhaps TRBD1 (5 bases). Germline CDR1 is LNHDA and CDR2 is SQIVND (reference sequence). Between the trimmed V and J ends, which lost 5 bases and 0 bases, there was a span of 13 bases. The CDR3 is 16 residues long. CDR3 in DNA: TGTGCCAGTAGTCATGGGACTCTAGCAACTAATGAAAAACTGTTTTTT. Translation gives CASSHGTLATNEKLFF.